The 23 T cell receptor beta chains in this list originate from one sample, sequenced in a study of blood T cell repertoires in COVID-19. Profiled with immunoSEQ multiplex PCR; TCRdb holds only in-frame clones, not every one. Of approximately 81,000 clones in the sample, roughly 82% were seen once. Source material: peripheral blood. The receptors were sampled from a human donor in a cohort sampled during active COVID-19.

The chain carries TRBV6-6 and TRBJ2-5, with 12 bases aligning to TRBD2. CDR1 and CDR2 (germline): MNHNY, SVGAGI (reference sequence). Trimming took 6 bases from V and 2 from J; bases not matched to a gene: 1. The CDR3 has 14 residues. The CDR3 spells CASRLAGGQETQYF. The CDR3 DNA reads as TGTGCCAGCAGACTAGCGGGGGGACAAGAGACCCAGTACTTC.

The chain recombines TRBV4-1 with TRBJ2-2; 12 positions agree with TRBD2. In germline, CDR1 is MGHRA, CDR2 YSYEKL. The ends lost 4 bases at V and 5 bases at J; junction bases unmatched: 5. The CDR3 has 16 residues. This CDR3 reads CASSPRTSGVTGELFF. For the CDR3, the DNA is TGCGCCAGCAGCCCGCGGACTAGCGGGGTTACCGGGGAGCTGTTTTTT.

V usage is TRBV3-1 (or the pseudogene TRBV3-2) and J usage is TRBJ1-2; possible D gene TRBD1, 6 bases. CDR3 length: 14 residues. The germline CDR1 and CDR2 sequences are LGHDT and YNNKEL (reference sequence). Trimming removed 3 bases from V and 4 bases from J, with 12 bases in between. CDR3 coding DNA: TGTGCCAGCAGCCAGGGGGGGCCCAGCTATGGCTACACCTTC. This gives the protein CASSQGGPSYGYTF.

The chain has TRBV27 and TRBJ2-7; D perhaps matches TRBD1 (6 bases). The CDR3 spans 14 residues. Germline CDR1 reads MNHEY; CDR2 reads SMNVEV (reference sequence). V lost 1 base and J lost 3, with 10 bases in between. CDR3 loop: CASSLLGHNYEQYF. CDR3 sequence (DNA): TGTGCCAGCAGTTTATTGGGACATAACTACGAGCAGTACTTC.

V is TRBV5-6 and J is TRBJ1-5; TRBD1 aligns across 7 bases. CDR1 and CDR2 (germline): SGHDT, YYEEEE. V lost 4 bases and J lost 5; bases outside the gene matches: 12. The CDR3 extends over 16 amino acids. The CDR3 bases are TGTGCCAGCAGCACCCAGGGGGTGTGGGCCGATCAGCCCCAGCATTTT. This gives the protein CASSTQGVWADQPQHF.

The chain has TRBV2 and TRBJ2-7, with no clear D. Germline V gives CDR1 SNHLY, CDR2 FYNNEI. V lost 11 bases and J 3 bases, leaving 8 bases between the germline ends. The CDR3 sequence is 10 residues long. The CDR3 protein is CASSYYEQYF. CDR3 coding DNA: TGTGCCTCCTCTTACTACGAGCAGTACTTC.

The chain couples TRBV7-6 to TRBJ2-1, with 9 positions matching TRBD2. Germline trimming cut 1 base from V and 8 bases from J; bases unmatched to any gene: 9. This CDR3 contains 16 residues. Germline V lookup: CDR1 SGHVS, CDR2 FNYEAQ. The CDR3 sequence is CASSLGVRGGGDEQFF. The CDR3 coding sequence is TGTGCCAGCAGCTTAGGAGTGCGGGGGGGCGGAGATGAGCAGTTCTTC.

The sample holds one count of this clone. This sequence joins TRBV2 and TRBJ2-5, with 11 bases that match TRBD2. Germline CDR1 is SNHLY and CDR2 is FYNNEI. V trimming: 4 bases; J trimming: 6 bases; junction bases outside the gene matches: 7. The CDR3 totals 15 residues. The chain's CDR3 is CASSGSSGGAKTQYF. CDR3 sequence (DNA): TGTGCCAGCAGTGGTAGTAGCGGGGGGGCTAAGACCCAGTACTTC.

The rearrangement uses TRBV6-5 and TRBJ1-4; TRBD1 matches 8 bases. CDR3 length: 15 residues. With V trimmed by 4 bases and J by 7 bases, 8 bases remained unmatched. Germline CDR1 MNHEY, CDR2 SVGAGI. The CDR3 bases are TGTGCCAGCAGTTCGGACAGGGTAGGAAGTGAAAAACTGTTTTTT. Translating it yields CASSSDRVGSEKLFF.

V usage is TRBV23-1 and J usage is TRBJ1-1; 7 bases line up with TRBD1. TRBV23-1 is filed as an ORF, its function uncertain. The CDR3 extends over 14 amino acids. With V trimmed by 7 bases and J by 2 bases, 7 bases remained unmatched. The CDR3 here is CASTQTGINTEAFF. CDR3 in DNA: TGCGCCAGCACTCAGACAGGGATAAACACTGAAGCTTTCTTT.

The J gene is TRBJ2-1, the V gene TRBV2; TRBD1 matches 9 bases. Trimming removed 2 bases from V and 0 bases from J; junction bases left unmatched: 8. CDR1 is SNHLY, CDR2 FYNNEI, per germline. The CDR3 length is 18 residues. CDR3 residues: CASSELTGGYTSYNEQFF. In DNA, the CDR3 is TGTGCCAGCAGTGAACTGACAGGGGGTTACACCTCCTACAATGAGCAGTTCTTC.

This rearrangement joins TRBV19 to TRBJ1-2; 7 positions match TRBD1. The CDR3 contains 18 residues. V dropped 4 bases and J dropped 2; count of bases not matched to a gene: 16. Germline CDR1 LNHDA, CDR2 SQIVND (reference sequence). The CDR3 protein is CASSTTGVRAVGNYGYTF. Here the CDR3 DNA reads TGTGCCAGTAGTACTACAGGGGTTCGAGCGGTGGGGAACTATGGCTACACCTTC.

The chain recombines TRBV6-2 or TRBV6-3 with TRBJ2-5, with D possibly being TRBD2 (6 bases). Per germline, CDR1 MNHEY and CDR2 SVGEGT. The CDR3 spans 15 residues. The germline V and J ends were trimmed by 0 bases and 4 bases, with 12 bases remaining between them. The CDR3 coding sequence is TGTGCCAGCAGTTACTCGGCGGGGACGCGAGAGACCCAGTACTTC. This encodes CASSYSAGTRETQYF.

J is TRBJ2-2 and V is TRBV19, with TRBD1 matching 8 bases. The CDR3 contains 15 residues. Germline assignment: CDR1 LNHDA and CDR2 SQIVND (reference sequence). V shed 0 bases, J shed 5 bases, and the junction held 2 bases outside the gene matches. CDR3 DNA sequence: TGTGCCAGTAGTATAGACCGGGACAGGACCGGGGAGCTGTTTTTT. This encodes CASSIDRDRTGELFF.

A word on this clone: A junction boundary mismatches the germline segment, possibly from a read error. The CDR3 nucleotides are TGTGCCAGCAGCTGGGGACTAGCCCAAAACATTCAGTACTTC. Amino acid sequence: CASSWGLAQNIQYF. This chain links TRBV5-8 with TRBJ2-4, with 9 positions matching TRBD2. The CDR3 extends over 14 amino acids. CDR1 SGHTS and CDR2 YDEGEE come from the germline V gene.

Turning to this clone: The junction differs from germline at one of its ends, possibly a read error. The V and J genes are TRBV4-3 and TRBJ2-2; 10 nucleotides agree with TRBD1. Germline CDR1 is LGHNA and CDR2 is YSLEER. The CDR3 contains 14 residues. In nucleotides, the CDR3 is TGCGCCCGCAGCCGACAGGGGGCAGCCGGGGAGCTGTTTTTT. It specifies CARSRQGAAGELFF.

The chain's CDR3 is CASSMTGGGEAFF. The DNA of the CDR3 is TGTGCCAGTAGCATGACAGGGGGAGGTGAAGCTTTCTTT. The gene calls are TRBV19 and TRBJ1-1; 9 bases agree with TRBD1. Per germline, CDR1 LNHDA and CDR2 SQIVND (reference sequence). V lost 6 bases to trimming and J lost 7 bases; unmatched junction nucleotides: 6. CDR3 length: 13 residues.

V usage is TRBV3-1 (or the pseudogene TRBV3-2) and J usage is TRBJ2-7, with TRBD2 identical over 8 bases. This CDR3 comprises 12 residues. Germline V gene sequence: CDR1 LGHDT, CDR2 YNNKEL (reference sequence). V lost 8 bases and J lost 3; bases outside the gene matches: 3. This CDR3 reads CASQRGSYEQYF. The DNA of the CDR3 is TGTGCCAGCCAGCGGGGGAGCTACGAGCAGTACTTC.

V and J are TRBV10-3 and TRBJ1-5, with TRBD1 matching 7 bases. The trim removed 5 bases at V and 3 bases at J, leaving 13 bases unmatched. The length of the CDR3 is 17 residues. The germline V gene encodes CDR1 ENHRY and CDR2 SYGVKD. CDR3 bases: TGTGCCATCAGTTATTCCGGGACAGCGACGAACAATCAGCCCCAGCATTTT. Translation: CAISYSGTATNNQPQHF.

This rearrangement joins TRBV7-9 to TRBJ1-4, with D possibly being TRBD1 (6 bases). V lost 11 bases and J lost 0, with 16 bases in between. Germline CDR1 is SEHNR and CDR2 is FQNEAQ (reference sequence). The CDR3 sequence is 15 residues long. DNA of the CDR3: TGTGCCGGACGGACAGATCAAGCAACTAATGAAAAACTGTTTTTT. This sequence encodes CAGRTDQATNEKLFF.

This clone was recorded a few times. The chain has TRBV6-6 and TRBJ1-1, with 12 bases matching TRBD1. The germline V gene encodes CDR1 MNHNY and CDR2 SVGAGI (reference sequence). The V gene end was trimmed by 2 bases and the J gene end by 5 bases; junction bases not matched to a gene: 3. CDR3 size: 15 residues. The CDR3 sequence is CASSYPGQGATEAFF. The CDR3 DNA reads TGTGCCAGCAGTTACCCGGGACAGGGGGCGACTGAAGCTTTCTTT.

This chain joins TRBV11-2 and TRBJ2-5; D may be TRBD1 (5 bases). The V end was cut by 0 bases, the J end by 3 bases, with 14 bases between. Germline CDR1 and CDR2: SGHAT and FQNNGV. The CDR3 has 16 residues. CDR3 sequence: CASSLDTRTSKETQYF. CDR3 in DNA: TGTGCCAGCAGCTTAGATACCAGGACATCCAAAGAGACCCAGTACTTC.

As for this clone: Other DNA sequences in the same sample also yield this CDR3. The chain couples TRBV29-1 to TRBJ2-3; a possible D gene is TRBD2 (5 bases). CDR1 and CDR2 from the germline V gene are SQVTM and ANQGSEA. The CDR3 has 12 residues. V lost 3 bases and J 3 bases, leaving 7 bases between the germline ends. In nucleotides, the CDR3 is TGCAGCGTTGAGACGGGGACAGATACGCAGTATTTT. It codes for CSVETGTDTQYF.